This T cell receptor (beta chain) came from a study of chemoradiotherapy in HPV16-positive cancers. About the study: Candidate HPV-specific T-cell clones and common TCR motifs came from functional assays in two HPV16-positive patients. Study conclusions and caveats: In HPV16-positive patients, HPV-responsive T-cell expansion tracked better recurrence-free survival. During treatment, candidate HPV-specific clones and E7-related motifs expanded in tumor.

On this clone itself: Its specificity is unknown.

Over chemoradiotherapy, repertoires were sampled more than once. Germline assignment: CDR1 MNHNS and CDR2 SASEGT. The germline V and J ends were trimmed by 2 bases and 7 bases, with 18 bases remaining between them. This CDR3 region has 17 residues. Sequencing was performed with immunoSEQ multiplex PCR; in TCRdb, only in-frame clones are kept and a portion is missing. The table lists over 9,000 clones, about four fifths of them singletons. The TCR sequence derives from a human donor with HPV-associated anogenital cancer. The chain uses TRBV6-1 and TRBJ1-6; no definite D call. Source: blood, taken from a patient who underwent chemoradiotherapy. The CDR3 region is CASSESMRLSPNSPLHF. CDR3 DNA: TGTGCCAGCAGTGAATCTATGCGTCTAAGTCCCAATTCACCCCTCCACTTT.